Below, 22 T cell receptor beta chains from the same sample are listed, as sequenced in a study of post-analysis software for immune sequencing data. No cognate antigen is known for these TCRs. Study-wide findings and caveats: The five TRBV segments detected at higher frequency in patients than in controls included TRBV5-6, TRBV5-1 and TRBV20-1.

TCR beta libraries were prepared from cDNA with unique molecular identifiers. Each CDR3 protein gets one entry after TCRdb re-called the PCR reads with MiXCR. The data hold roughly 870,000 distinct CDR3 sequences, with around 53% observed a single time. The specimen was blood. These TCRs come from a girl under 18 with multiple sclerosis.

The chain links TRBV12-3 or TRBV12-4 to TRBJ2-5; 10 bases align to TRBD1. This CDR3 spans 15 amino acids. V was clipped by 4 bases and J by 11 bases; unmatched bases: 13. CDR3 sequence: CASSSSGTGEREQYF. In DNA form, the CDR3 reads TGTGCCAGCAGTTCTTCCGGGACAGGGGAGAGGGAGCAGTACTTC.

The table lists this clonotype with a few counts. The chain carries TRBV5-1 and TRBJ1-1; D perhaps matches TRBD1 (5 bases). The V end was cut by 2 bases, the J end by 5 bases, with 13 bases between. The germline gives CDR1 SGHRS, CDR2 YFSETQ. The CDR3 consists of 14 residues. The CDR3 bases are TGCGCCAGCAGCTTCGAGGGGAGAGGAACTGAAGCTTTCTTT. Translated, it gives CASSFEGRGTEAFF.

The chain has TRBV7-9 and TRBJ2-7; unclear D gene. The CDR3 is 13 residues long. Between the trimmed V and J ends, which lost 1 base and 1 base, there was a span of 5 bases. Germline CDR1 SEHNR, CDR2 FQNEAQ (reference sequence). CDR3 sequence (DNA): TGTGCCAGCAGCTTAGTAAGGTCCTACGAGCAGTACTTC. Its protein product is CASSLVRSYEQYF. Looking up the rest from reference TRBV7-9 and TRBJ2-7 gives the full variable domain: DTGVSQNPRHKITKRGQNVTFRCDPISEHNRLYWYRQTLGQGPEFLTYFQNEAQLEKSRLLSDRFSAERPKGSFSTLEIQRTEQGDSAMYLCASSLVRSYEQYFGPGTRLTVT.

This rearrangement joins TRBV3-1 to TRBJ2-3; D is perhaps TRBD2 (5 bases). Per the germline V gene, CDR1 is LGHDT and CDR2 is YNNKEL (reference sequence). The CDR3 has 16 residues. V lost 0 bases, J lost 6 bases, and 16 bases lay in between. Here the CDR3 reads CASSQEGLAYMDTQYF. CDR3 nucleotide sequence: TGTGCCAGCAGCCAAGAGGGCCTAGCCTACATGGATACGCAGTATTTT.

CDR3 nucleotide sequence: TGTGCCAGCAGTTATCGGCATACAGGGGTTAACAATGAGCAGTTCTTC. Its translation is CASSYRHTGVNNEQFF. The chain is built from TRBV6-2 or TRBV6-3 and TRBJ2-1, with 7 bases identical to TRBD1. The CDR3 covers 16 residues. Germline lookup yields CDR1 MNHEY and CDR2 SVGEGT. The V and J ends lost 3 bases and 5 bases, in that order; junction bases with no gene match: 10.

The genes are TRBV12-3 or TRBV12-4 and TRBJ2-3; no reliable D call. The CDR3 contains 15 residues. The V gene lost 1 base and the J gene lost 2 bases, with 10 bases spanning the gap. In DNA form, the CDR3 reads TGTGCCAGCAGTTTAGGGGGTAGACTCACAGATACGCAGTATTTT. Translation gives CASSLGGRLTDTQYF.

This clonotype was counted a few times. The V call is TRBV5-1, the J call TRBJ2-5; 9 nucleotides line up with TRBD2. Near its end, the DNA agrees better with TRBJ2-7, so the J call may be wrong. The CDR3 spans 16 residues. Per germline, CDR1 SGHRS and CDR2 YFSETQ. The CDR3 nucleotides are TGCGCCAGCAGCTTGGGGGGTAGCGGGAGTACGTACGAGCAGTACTTC. Translating it yields CASSLGGSGSTYEQYF.

V and J are TRBV7-2 and TRBJ2-5, with 9 bases fitting TRBD2. V was pared by 5 bases and J by 2 bases, with 9 bases of the junction left unmatched. CDR3 length equals 16 residues. Germline CDR1 is SGHTA and CDR2 is FQGNSA. DNA for the CDR3: TGTGCCAGCAGCCTACCTAGCGGGGTTCAACAAGAGACCCAGTACTTC. Translating gives CASSLPSGVQQETQYF.

The DNA for the CDR3 is TGTGCCAGCAGTTTAGGCAGACTAGCGGGAGGAACAGATACGCAGTATTTT. This encodes CASSLGRLAGGTDTQYF. The J gene is TRBJ2-3, the V gene TRBV28; 13 bases are shared with TRBD2. J lost 3 bases, V lost 2 bases, and 5 bases had no gene match. Germline V gene data show CDR1 as MDHEN and CDR2 as SYDVKM. The CDR3 is made up of 17 amino acids.

This clonotype was seen only a few times. This chain joins TRBV5-1 and TRBJ2-6; a possible D gene is TRBD1 (5 bases). The germline V and J ends were trimmed by 2 bases and 5 bases, with 11 bases remaining between them. The CDR3 length is 15 residues. From germline, CDR1 is SGHRS and CDR2 YFSETQ. The DNA for the CDR3 is TGCGCCAGCAGCTTTGGACAAGAATGGGCCAACGTCCTGACTTTC. Translation gives CASSFGQEWANVLTF.

The J gene is TRBJ2-3, the V gene TRBV10-1; D ambiguous. The CDR3 runs 15 residues. V was pared by 3 bases and J by 6 bases, with 16 bases between. The germline V gene has CDR1 WNHNN and CDR2 SYGVQD (reference sequence). In nucleotides, the CDR3 is TGCGCCAGCAGTGACCCCTCCGACACTCGGGATACGCAGTATTTT. Translating gives CASSDPSDTRDTQYF.

The V call is TRBV12-3 or TRBV12-4, the J call TRBJ2-4, with a tentative D call TRBD2 (5 bases). The CDR3 covers 17 residues. V dropped 1 base and J dropped 2 bases, with 15 bases sitting between them. Written as DNA, the CDR3 is TGTGCCAGCAGTTTAGGGAGGACCGTCAGATCCAAAAACATTCAGTACTTC. It yields the protein CASSLGRTVRSKNIQYF.

The V and J genes are TRBV20-1 and TRBJ2-5, with TRBD2 matching over 11 bases. TRBJ2-7 matches the DNA end more closely, so the J call is doubtful. CDR3 size: 15 residues. Germline CDR1 is DFQATT and CDR2 is SNEGSKA (reference sequence). The CDR3 DNA reads as TGCAGTGCTAGAGACCAACTAGCGGGAGTCCACGAGCAGTACTTC. Its protein is CSARDQLAGVHEQYF.

The rearrangement links TRBV29-1 to TRBJ2-4; no firm D call. The J call may be wrong; the DNA end is better matched by TRBJ2-7. The CDR3 has 13 residues. CDR1 SQVTM and CDR2 ANQGSEA come from the germline V gene. The CDR3 spells CSVEGRVATEQYF. Here the CDR3 DNA reads TGCAGCGTTGAGGGTAGGGTGGCCACCGAGCAGTACTTC.

This chain connects TRBV2 to TRBJ1-2; D may be TRBD1 (6 bases). Trimming pared 8 bases from V and 2 bases from J, leaving 15 bases between. Germline V gene data show CDR1 as SNHLY and CDR2 as FYNNEI. This CDR3 region has 14 residues. The CDR3 loop is CASHRQDMNYGYTF. CDR3 sequence (DNA): TGTGCCAGCCATAGACAGGACATGAACTATGGCTACACCTTC.

V and J are TRBV7-3 and TRBJ2-4; 12 bases match TRBD2. V shed 5 bases, J shed 7 bases, and the junction held 6 bases outside the gene matches. This CDR3 has 15 amino acids. Germline CDR1 is SGHTA and CDR2 is FQGTGA. CDR3 sequence reads: CASSLQLAGGNIQYF. CDR3 nucleotide sequence: TGTGCCAGCAGCCTGCAACTAGCGGGAGGTAACATTCAGTACTTC.

This clonotype was recorded a few times. The rearrangement joins TRBV6-1 to TRBJ1-5; 10 bases align to TRBD1. V shed 6 bases, J shed 5 bases, and the junction held 4 bases outside the gene matches. Germline V gene sequence: CDR1 MNHNS, CDR2 SASEGT. This CDR3 contains 14 residues. The CDR3 loop is CASSGQGVYQPQHF. Here the CDR3 DNA reads TGTGCCAGCAGCGGACAGGGGGTATATCAGCCCCAGCATTTT.

This rearrangement joins TRBV20-1 to TRBJ2-7, with 7 bases fitting TRBD1. This CDR3 has 15 amino acids. V shed 0 bases and J 3 bases; nucleotides not matched to a gene: 8. Germline loops: CDR1 DFQATT, CDR2 SNEGSKA (reference sequence). The CDR3 region has the DNA TGCAGTGCTAGAGACCCCCACAGGGGCAGCTACGAGCAGTACTTC. The encoded protein is CSARDPHRGSYEQYF.

A few counts support this clonotype. This chain links TRBV5-1 with TRBJ2-2, with a possible D match to TRBD1 (6 bases). CDR1 is SGHRS, CDR2 YFSETQ, per germline. Trimming removed 0 bases at V and 7 bases at J, with 7 bases between. CDR3 size: 13 residues. The CDR3 DNA reads TGCGCCAGCAGCTTGGGGGACATCGGGGAGCTGTTTTTT. As protein: CASSLGDIGELFF.

This chain connects TRBV10-3 to TRBJ2-5, with D possibly called TRBD1 or TRBD2 (5 bases each). There are 15 residues in the CDR3. CDR1 and CDR2 from the germline V gene are ENHRY and SYGVKD. The ends were cut back, 6 bases at V and 2 bases at J, with 16 bases in the middle. The CDR3 sequence is CAISPLGTKQETQYF. Here the CDR3 DNA reads TGTGCCATCAGCCCTTTAGGGACGAAGCAAGAGACCCAGTACTTC.

The rearrangement uses TRBV5-1 and TRBJ1-2; D perhaps matches TRBD1 (6 bases). V was pared by 5 bases and J by 5 bases, with 16 bases between. CDR1 SGHRS and CDR2 YFSETQ come from the germline V gene. The CDR3 loop spans 14 amino acids. CDR3 sequence reads: CASRPGAGEYGYTF. The CDR3 nucleotides are TGCGCCAGCAGGCCGGGGGCAGGGGAGTATGGCTACACCTTC.

This clonotype was found a few times. The J gene is TRBJ1-1, the V gene TRBV4-1; D unclear. Trimming took off 1 base at V and 3 bases at J, with 6 bases between the two ends. This CDR3 region has 13 residues. Looked up from germline, CDR1 is MGHRA and CDR2 is YSYEKL. CDR3 residues: CASSQALYTEAFF. The CDR3 nucleotides are TGCGCCAGCAGCCAAGCACTCTACACTGAAGCTTTCTTT.